Below, 23 T cell receptor beta chains from the same sample are listed, as sequenced in a study of Ad26.COV2.S vaccination and SARS-CoV-2 variants. Assay used: immunoSEQ multiplex PCR; TCRdb lists only in-frame clones, some missing. Among over 400,000 clones listed, 92% were seen once. As to treatment: some 20 received Ad26.COV2.S at low or high dose, single or two shots; about five received placebo; per-sample allocation not given. Sampling was performed 63 days after the first vaccine or placebo injection. The sample was peripheral blood, taken in a trial of Ad26.COV2.S vaccine versus placebo. The receptors shown here come from a person between 18 and 65 years old who received the Ad26.COV2.S COVID-19 vaccine or a placebo.

The chain has TRBV12-3 or TRBV12-4 and TRBJ2-1, with D perhaps matching TRBD2 (5 bases). Trimming shortened V by 4 bases and J by 9 bases, and 13 bases separated the two germline ends. The CDR3 sequence is 13 residues long. The CDR3 sequence is CASSYSGVREQFF. The CDR3 DNA follows: TGTGCCAGCAGTTACAGCGGAGTGCGTGAGCAGTTCTTC.

CDR3 region: CASSQGQGVLAFF. The CDR3 DNA reads TGTGCCAGCAGCCAAGGACAGGGCGTTCTGGCTTTCTTT. The rearrangement links TRBV3-1 (or the pseudogene TRBV3-2) to TRBJ1-1; TRBD1 matches at 7 bases. The CDR3 loop spans 13 amino acids. V shed 1 base and J 11 bases; nucleotides not matched to a gene: 7. CDR1 is LGHDT, CDR2 YNNKEL, per germline (reference sequence).

V gene TRBV10-3 combines with J gene TRBJ2-7; the match to TRBD1 covers 10 bases. V lost 6 bases to trimming and J lost 6 bases; unmatched junction nucleotides: 11. Germline CDR1 and CDR2: ENHRY and SYGVKD. CDR3 length: 15 residues. CDR3 in DNA: TGTGCCATCAGGCGTACCGGGACAGGGGAAATCGAGCAGTACTTC. The encoded protein is CAIRRTGTGEIEQYF.

The CDR3 spells CASSSRTSGPDTQYF. CDR3 nucleotides: TGTGCCAGCAGCTCCCGGACTAGCGGACCAGATACGCAGTATTTT. The chain carries TRBV9 and TRBJ2-3; 10 bases map to TRBD2. The CDR3 consists of 15 residues. CDR1 is SGDLS and CDR2 is YYNGEE in the germline V gene. V lost 4 bases to trimming and J lost 4 bases; unmatched junction nucleotides: 6.

The chain links TRBV2 to TRBJ1-1, with a possible D match to TRBD1 (5 bases). The CDR3 is 13 amino acids. The V gene lost 6 bases and the J gene lost 4 bases, with 12 bases spanning the gap. The germline V gene has CDR1 SNHLY and CDR2 FYNNEI. This chain's CDR3 is CASRRSGRTEAFF. DNA of the CDR3: TGTGCCAGCAGACGATCAGGGCGCACTGAAGCTTTCTTT.

This clone was recorded once. The V gene is TRBV11-2, the J gene TRBJ2-3; D is undetermined. Trimming took off 2 bases at V and 3 bases at J, with 9 bases between the two ends. Germline CDR1 is SGHAT and CDR2 is FQNNGV. The CDR3 totals 14 residues. This CDR3 is CASSLIGLTDTQYF. The DNA for the CDR3 is TGTGCCAGCAGCTTAATCGGCTTAACAGATACGCAGTATTTT.

The rearrangement links TRBV4-3 to TRBJ1-1; D might be TRBD1 (6 bases). This CDR3 spans 14 amino acids. Germline assignment: CDR1 LGHNA and CDR2 YSLEER. V was clipped by 1 base and J by 11 bases, with 17 bases between them. The CDR3 here is CASSQAGGVARAFF. The CDR3 DNA follows: TGCGCCAGCAGCCAAGCTGGGGGCGTTGCGAGGGCTTTCTTT.

This clone occurred once. The chain is built from TRBV6-2 or TRBV6-3 and TRBJ2-7; perhaps TRBD1 as D (6 bases). Germline CDR1 is MNHEY and CDR2 is SVGEGT. With 4 bases removed from V and 0 bases from J, the gap between germline ends came to 10 bases. The CDR3 contains 14 residues. The CDR3 nucleotides read TGTGCCAGCAGTTCCACGACAGGCTCCTACGAGCAGTACTTC. Amino acids: CASSSTTGSYEQYF.

The V and J genes are TRBV6-5 and TRBJ2-1; TRBD2 might be the D (6 bases). This CDR3 is built from 13 residues. V was pared by 9 bases and J by 10 bases, with 19 bases between. Germline lookup yields CDR1 MNHEY and CDR2 SVGAGI. The CDR3 loop reads CASAKHGGWEQFF. The DNA of the CDR3 is TGTGCCAGTGCGAAGCACGGGGGTTGGGAGCAGTTCTTC.

The chain links TRBV18 to TRBJ2-7; 7 nucleotides align to TRBD2. After removal of 8 bases from V and 3 bases from J, the junction contained 7 bases not matched to a gene. The CDR3 spans 13 residues. CDR1 is KGHSH and CDR2 is LQKENI in the germline V gene. The CDR3 DNA reads TGTGCCAGCCGCGACTCTAGCGGCTACGAGCAGTACTTC. Translation gives CASRDSSGYEQYF.

Only one count was recorded for this clone. The V and J genes are TRBV6-2 or TRBV6-3 and TRBJ2-7, with unresolved D. This CDR3 is 14 amino acids long. The V end was cut by 5 bases, the J end by 4 bases, with 15 bases between. CDR1 MNHEY and CDR2 SVGEGT come from the germline V gene. Here the CDR3 DNA reads TGTGCCAGCAGTAGGCGGCCATCCTCGTACGAGCAGTACTTC. It yields the protein CASSRRPSSYEQYF.

The J gene is TRBJ2-7, the V gene TRBV3-1 (or the pseudogene TRBV3-2); D is ambiguous. Per germline, CDR1 LGHDT and CDR2 YNNKEL (reference sequence). Trimming stripped 1 base from V and 1 base from J, with 11 bases between. The CDR3 totals 15 residues. CDR3 sequence (DNA): TGTGCCAGCAGCCAAGTTCCCAGCCTTTCCTACGAGCAGTACTTC. This sequence encodes CASSQVPSLSYEQYF.

DNA for the CDR3: TGTGCCAGCAGCATGGACAGGGCGCAGTTCTTC. Translation gives CASSMDRAQFF. The genes are TRBV6-5 and TRBJ2-1, with 8 positions matching TRBD1. The CDR3 extends over 11 amino acids. The ends lost 6 bases at V and 12 bases at J; junction bases unmatched: 4. The germline V gene encodes CDR1 MNHEY and CDR2 SVGAGI.

The CDR3 coding sequence is TGTGCTAGTGGTCCCAGGTTGGGGCTCACAGATACGCAGTATTTT. It encodes CASGPRLGLTDTQYF. The rearrangement uses TRBV12-5 and TRBJ2-3, with a tentative D call TRBD1 (5 bases). Germline lookup yields CDR1 LGHNT and CDR2 FRNRAP. V was clipped by 5 bases and J by 2 bases, with 14 bases between them. CDR3 length: 15 residues.

The chain combines TRBV6-6 with TRBJ2-3; D gene uncertain. The CDR3 contains 12 residues. The V gene lost 6 bases and the J gene lost 2 bases, with 6 bases spanning the gap. Germline loops: CDR1 MNHNY, CDR2 SVGAGI (reference sequence). Written as DNA, the CDR3 is TGTGCCAGCAGATGGGACACAGATACGCAGTATTTT. Translated: CASRWDTDTQYF.

This rearrangement joins TRBV2 to TRBJ1-2; TRBD1 might be the D (6 bases). The CDR3 covers 12 residues. Germline values: CDR1 SNHLY, CDR2 FYNNEI. V was shortened by 5 bases and J by 13 bases, with 17 bases between the two germline ends. The CDR3 reads CASSPDSWDPTF. The CDR3 bases are TGTGCCAGCAGTCCGGACAGCTGGGACCCCACCTTC.

The chain combines TRBV29-1 with TRBJ1-1; 7 bases align to TRBD1. This CDR3 is 16 amino acids long. Per the germline V gene, CDR1 is SQVTM and CDR2 is ANQGSEA. After removal of 6 bases from V and 0 bases from J, the junction contained 13 bases not matched to a gene. The CDR3 DNA sequence: TGCAGCGTGACAGGACAGGTCTCCGTGGTGAACACTGAAGCTTTCTTT. It specifies CSVTGQVSVVNTEAFF.

This chain joins TRBV12-5 and TRBJ1-2, with D possibly TRBD1 on 5 matching bases. V was cut by 2 bases and J by 4 bases, with 11 bases left in between. Germline CDR1 LGHNT, CDR2 FRNRAP. The CDR3 has 14 amino acids. CDR3 amino acids: CASGLSGTIYGYTF. The CDR3 nucleotides read TGTGCTAGTGGTTTGTCGGGGACTATCTATGGCTACACCTTC.

The chain recombines TRBV28 with TRBJ2-2; possible D gene TRBD1, 5 bases. This CDR3 has 14 residues. Trimming removed 11 bases at V and 1 base at J, with 14 bases between. Germline lookup yields CDR1 MDHEN and CDR2 SYDVKM. CDR3 loop: CAGCGHLNTGELFF. The CDR3 DNA is TGTGCCGGTTGTGGACATCTGAACACCGGGGAGCTGTTTTTT. The entire variable domain, with the rest obtained from reference TRBV28 and TRBJ2-2, is as follows: DVKVTQSSRYLVKRTGEKVFLECVQDMDHENMFWYRQDPGLGLRLIYFSYDVKMKEKGDIPEGYSVSREKKERFSLILESASTNQTSMYLCAGCGHLNTGELFFGEGSRLTVL.

The genes are TRBV19 and TRBJ1-1; 8 nucleotides match TRBD1. The CDR3 covers 14 residues. Germline loops: CDR1 LNHDA, CDR2 SQIVND (reference sequence). Trimming cost V 6 bases and J 4 bases; bases outside gene matches: 7. The CDR3 sequence is CASRRQGRSTEAFF. The CDR3 region has the DNA TGTGCCAGTAGGAGACAGGGGCGCAGCACTGAAGCTTTCTTT.

V is TRBV5-1 and J is TRBJ2-1; 9 nucleotides align to TRBD1. The germline V gene has CDR1 SGHRS and CDR2 YFSETQ. The ends lost 0 bases at V and 3 bases at J; junction bases unmatched: 1. The CDR3 runs to 15 residues. The CDR3 protein is CASSLDRGLYNEQFF. The CDR3 bases are TGCGCCAGCAGCTTGGACAGGGGGCTCTACAATGAGCAGTTCTTC.

This rearrangement joins TRBV9 to TRBJ1-1; 7 bases are shared with TRBD1. The CDR3 consists of 13 residues. CDR1 is SGDLS, CDR2 YYNGEE, per germline. V was pared by 3 bases and J by 7 bases, with 6 bases of the junction left unmatched. In DNA form, the CDR3 reads TGTGCCAGCAGCGGGGGACAGTGGGATGAAGCTTTCTTT. Translation: CASSGGQWDEAFF.

This clone was seen more than once but under ten times. The chain carries TRBV3-1 (or the pseudogene TRBV3-2) and TRBJ1-2, with no clear D. Trimming took off 4 bases at V and 3 bases at J, with 9 bases between the two ends. The germline CDR1 and CDR2 sequences are LGHDT and YNNKEL (reference sequence). CDR3 length: 13 residues. The CDR3, as DNA: TGTGCCAGCAGCCCCCGGAGGCACTATGGCTACACCTTC. Translated, it gives CASSPRRHYGYTF.